A selection of T cell receptor beta chains follows, all from one sample in a study of T cells in Graves' hyperthyroidism and ophthalmopathy. TCRdb ran MiXCR on the multiplex PCR reads and lists one entry per CDR3 protein. The top ten clones hold around 9.6% of a sample with hundreds of thousands of distinct CDR3 sequences, 14% of them seen once. Input material: blood. The origin of the receptors is a woman between 18 and 30 years old with Graves' hyperthyroidism. CDR3s include the opening cysteine and the closing phenylalanine or tryptophan. Each record gives: D gene, clone size, V gene, J gene, CDR3 length, CDR3 DNA, CDR3 protein. D genes are given only for firm matches. The size of a clone is reported for some rows only, either as once, few or many, or as a class for expanded clones.

>NA|NA|TRBV19|TRBJ1-5|13
TGTGCCAGTAGTACCTCCAGCAATCAGCCCCAGCATTTT
CASSTSSNQPQHF
>NA|NA|TRBV6-5|TRBJ1-2|13
TGTGCCAGCAGTTACTCGAACCTAGATGGCTACACCTTC
CASSYSNLDGYTF
>TRBD1|few|TRBV5-1|TRBJ2-1|16
TGCGCCAGCAGCTTATTTGGAGGACAGGGCTTGAATGAGCAGTTCTTC
CASSLFGGQGLNEQFF
>NA|NA|TRBV9|TRBJ1-1|15
TGTGCCAGCAGCCCTAGCGGGCAAATGAACACTGAAGCTTTCTTT
CASSPSGQMNTEAFF
>NA|many|TRBV2|TRBJ1-1|15
TGTGCCAGCAGTGAAGAGACAGGTAGAAACACTGAAGCTTTCTTT
CASSEETGRNTEAFF
>NA|many|TRBV30|TRBJ2-2|14
TGTGCCTGGAGGGGCCTAGGAAGTACCGGGGAGCTGTTTTTT
CAWRGLGSTGELFF
>NA|NA|TRBV10-3|TRBJ1-2|11
TGTGCCATCAGTGGTTGGTATGGCTACACCTTC
CAISGWYGYTF
>TRBD2|many|TRBV6-5|TRBJ2-2|17
TGTGCCAGCAGTTACTCGAGTCTAGCGGGAGTCACCGGGGAGCTGTTTTTT
CASSYSSLAGVTGELFF
>TRBD2|many|TRBV7-3|TRBJ2-1|17
TGTGCCAGCAGCCATAGAAGCTTGACTAGCGACGTCAATGAGCAGTTCTTC
CASSHRSLTSDVNEQFF
>NA|NA|TRBV6-5|TRBJ1-2|15
TGTGCCAGCAGTTACCAAGTCGACAGTCGCCTTGGCTACACCTTC
CASSYQVDSRLGYTF
>TRBD1|many|TRBV28|TRBJ1-4|16
TGTGCCAGCAGTGCCCAGACAGGGCCTACTAATGAAAAACTGTTTTTT
CASSAQTGPTNEKLFF
>NA|many|TRBV7-3|TRBJ2-1|15
TGTGCCAGCAGCGACGGGATAGGATCCCTGGGTGAGCAGTTCTTC
CASSDGIGSLGEQFF
>TRBD1|NA|TRBV20-1|TRBJ1-5|14
TGCAGTGCTACCGACAGGGGTCCATATCAGCCCCAGCATTTT
CSATDRGPYQPQHF
>TRBD1|many|TRBV28|TRBJ1-1|14
TGTGCCAGCAGTTCGACACGACAGGGTGGTGAAGCTTTCTTT
CASSSTRQGGEAFF
>NA|few|TRBV28|TRBJ2-5|12
TGTGCCAGCAGGTACTTAGAGATGACCCAGTACTTC
CASRYLEMTQYF
>NA|NA|TRBV4-3|TRBJ1-1|15
TGCGCCAGCAGCCAAGAGGGGGGGGCAGGAGGGCAAGCTTTCTTT
CASSQEGGAGGQAFF
>NA|few|TRBV3-1|TRBJ2-3|15
TGTGCCAGCAGCCAAGTTGCAGCGTTCACAGATACGCAGTATTTT
CASSQVAAFTDTQYF
>TRBD1|many|TRBV5-6|TRBJ2-5|15
TGTGCCAGCAGAACCGGGACAGGGTGGCAAGAGACCCAGTACTTC
CASRTGTGWQETQYF
>TRBD2|NA|TRBV4-1|TRBJ2-7|15
TGCGCCAGCAGCCGAGGCCCGGGACTAGTACTCGAGCAGTACTTC
CASSRGPGLVLEQYF
>NA|NA|TRBV6-1|TRBJ1-2|13
TGTGCCAGCAGGAGCGGACGGCTTATGGACTACACCTTC
CASRSGRLMDYTF
>TRBD1|few|TRBV6-9|TRBJ2-7|15
TGTGCCAGCAGTTACGGTGGAACAGGGGGGTACGAGCAGTACTTC
CASSYGGTGGYEQYF
>TRBD2|NA|TRBV6-2/TRBV6-3|TRBJ2-7|16
TGTGCCAGCAGTTACGACGGCGGGGGGGTTTCCTACGAGCAGTACTTC
CASSYDGGGVSYEQYF
>TRBD1|few|TRBV12-3/TRBV12-4|TRBJ2-1|15
TGTGCCAGCAGTCCTAGTAGGGGGCTCTACAATGAGCAGTTCTTC
CASSPSRGLYNEQFF
>NA|few|TRBV4-3|TRBJ2-5|15
TGCGCCAGCAGCCTGTGGCCTAGCGTCCAAGAGACCCAGTACTTC
CASSLWPSVQETQYF
>NA|NA|TRBV6-1|TRBJ2-1|14
TGTGCCAGCAGATTGACTATGCTCTACAATGAGCAGTTCTTC
CASRLTMLYNEQFF
>NA|few|TRBV6-2/TRBV6-3|TRBJ2-2|14
TGTGCCACCAACCAGGCCCGAGAGGCCGGGGAGCTGTTTTTT
CATNQAREAGELFF
>NA|NA|TRBV15|TRBJ2-2|18
TGTGCCACCAGCAACCTTCACCCGGGCAGGGTTTACACCGGGGAGCTGTTTTTT
CATSNLHPGRVYTGELFF
>TRBD2|many|TRBV7-2|TRBJ2-2|16
TGTGCCAGCAGCTTAGCGGGACTAGCGATACCCGGGGAGCTGTTTTTT
CASSLAGLAIPGELFF
>NA|many|TRBV6-6|TRBJ2-2|14
TGTGCCAGCAGTTACTCAAGGGGTAGGGGGGAGCTGTTTTTT
CASSYSRGRGELFF
>TRBD1|NA|TRBV29-1|TRBJ2-1|14
TGCAGCGCCGCGGACAGGGGGCACTACAATGAGCAGTTCTTC
CSAADRGHYNEQFF
>TRBD1|once|TRBV11-2|TRBJ1-2|14
TGTGCCAGCAGCTCCGGACAGGGGGTGCGTGGCTACACCTTC
CASSSGQGVRGYTF
>NA|many|TRBV3-1|TRBJ1-2|13
TGTGCCAGCAGCCAAGTGACAGCGAGTGGCTACACCTTC
CASSQVTASGYTF
>NA|few|TRBV13|TRBJ2-7|15
TGTGCCAGCGGATTCCTCTCGCGGTCCTCCTACGAGCAGTACTTC
CASGFLSRSSYEQYF
>TRBD2|few|TRBV6-6|TRBJ2-1|12
TGTGCCAGCAGTTACTCGATGCGGGGGTGGGTCTTC
CASSYSMRGWVF
>TRBD2|NA|TRBV14|TRBJ2-3|17
TGTGCCAGCAGCCAAGAGTCACTAGCGGGGAGCACAGATACGCAGTATTTT
CASSQESLAGSTDTQYF
>TRBD1|many|TRBV28|TRBJ2-7|15
TGTGCCAGCAGGGCGGCTCGGGACAGGGCTTACGAGCAGTACTTC
CASRAARDRAYEQYF
>TRBD2|many|TRBV7-7|TRBJ2-1|15
TGTGCTAGCAGCTTAACGCTAGCGGGAAACAATGAGCAGTTCTTC
CASSLTLAGNNEQFF
>NA|many|TRBV5-6|TRBJ2-1|13
TGTGCCAGCAGCCTAGTAGGACATGATGAGCAGTTCTTC
CASSLVGHDEQFF
>NA|many|TRBV28|TRBJ1-2|16
TGTGCCAGCAGCCGTAACCGGGACATATCTAACTATGGCTACACCTTC
CASSRNRDISNYGYTF
>NA|once|TRBV29-1|TRBJ1-1|14
TGCAGCGTTGATCAGGACCGTTTGAACACTGAAGCTTTCTTT
CSVDQDRLNTEAFF